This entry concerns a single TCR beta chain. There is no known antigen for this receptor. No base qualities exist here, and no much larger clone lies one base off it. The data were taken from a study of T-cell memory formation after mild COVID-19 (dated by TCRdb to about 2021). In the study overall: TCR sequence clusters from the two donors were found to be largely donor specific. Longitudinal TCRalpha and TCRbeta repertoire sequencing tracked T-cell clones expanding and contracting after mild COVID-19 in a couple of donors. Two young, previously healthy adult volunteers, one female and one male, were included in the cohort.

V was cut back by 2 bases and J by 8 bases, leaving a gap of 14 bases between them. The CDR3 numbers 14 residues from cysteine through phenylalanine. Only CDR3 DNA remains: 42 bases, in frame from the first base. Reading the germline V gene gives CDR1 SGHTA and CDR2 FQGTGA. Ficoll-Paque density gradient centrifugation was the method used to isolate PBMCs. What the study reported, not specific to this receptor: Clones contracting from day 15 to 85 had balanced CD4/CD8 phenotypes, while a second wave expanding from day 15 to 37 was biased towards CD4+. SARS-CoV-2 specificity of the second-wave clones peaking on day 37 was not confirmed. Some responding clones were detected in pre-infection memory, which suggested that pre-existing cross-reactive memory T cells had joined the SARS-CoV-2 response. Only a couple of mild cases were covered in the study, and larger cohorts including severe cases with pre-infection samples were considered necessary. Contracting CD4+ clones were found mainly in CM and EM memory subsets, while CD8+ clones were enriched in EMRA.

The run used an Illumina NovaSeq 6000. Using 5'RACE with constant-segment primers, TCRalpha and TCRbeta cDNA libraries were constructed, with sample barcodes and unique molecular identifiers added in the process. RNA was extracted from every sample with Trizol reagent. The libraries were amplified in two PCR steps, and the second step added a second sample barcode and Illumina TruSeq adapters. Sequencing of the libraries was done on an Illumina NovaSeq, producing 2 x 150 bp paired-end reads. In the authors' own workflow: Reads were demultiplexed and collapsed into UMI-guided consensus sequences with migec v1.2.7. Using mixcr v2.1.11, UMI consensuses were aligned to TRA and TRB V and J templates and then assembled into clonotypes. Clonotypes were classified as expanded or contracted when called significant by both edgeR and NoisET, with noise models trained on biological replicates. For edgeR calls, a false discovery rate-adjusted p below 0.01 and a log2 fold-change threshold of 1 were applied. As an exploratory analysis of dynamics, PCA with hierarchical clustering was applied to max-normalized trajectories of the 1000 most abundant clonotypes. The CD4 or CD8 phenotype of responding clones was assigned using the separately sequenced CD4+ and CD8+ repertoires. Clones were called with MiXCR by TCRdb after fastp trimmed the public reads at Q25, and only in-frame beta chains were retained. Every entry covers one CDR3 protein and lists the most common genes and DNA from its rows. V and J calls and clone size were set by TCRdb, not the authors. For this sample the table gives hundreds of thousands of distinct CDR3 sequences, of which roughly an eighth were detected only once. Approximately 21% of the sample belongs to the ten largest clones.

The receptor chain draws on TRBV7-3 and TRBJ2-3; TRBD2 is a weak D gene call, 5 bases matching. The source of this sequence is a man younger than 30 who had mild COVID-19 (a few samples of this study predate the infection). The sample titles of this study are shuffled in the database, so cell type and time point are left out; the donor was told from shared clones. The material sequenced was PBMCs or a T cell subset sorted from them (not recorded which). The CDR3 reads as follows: CASSLSAGPGTQYF. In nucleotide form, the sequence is TGTGCCAGCAGCTTATCCGCGGGCCCCGGTACGCAGTATTTT.